Each of the 4 T cell receptor beta chains below was sequenced from the same sample in a study of cytomegalovirus exposure and HLA in healthy donors. The PCR was carried out with 60 Vbeta primers and 13 Jbeta primers. Only in-frame clones appear in the TCRdb table, and some are missing; sequencing was by immunoSEQ multiplex PCR. Among 170,000 or so clones listed, 75% to 85% were seen once. The sequencing input was PBMCs. The origin of the receptors is a boy aged 5 to 17 in good health and CMV-seronegative.

This clone turned up a few times. The chain has TRBV5-1 and TRBJ2-7, with D perhaps matching TRBD2 (5 bases). CDR1 and CDR2 from the germline V gene are SGHRS and YFSETQ. Trimming left V 0 bases short and J 12 bases short, with 10 bases between. The CDR3 is 11 residues long. This CDR3 reads CASSLGSSLYF. The CDR3 region has the DNA TGCGCCAGCAGCTTGGGTTCTAGCCTGTACTTC.

This clone was seen a few times. V usage is TRBV2 and J usage is TRBJ2-2; a weak D match, TRBD1 (5 bases). The CDR3 is 15 residues long. The V end was cut by 7 bases, the J end by 4 bases, with 16 bases between. CDR1 SNHLY and CDR2 FYNNEI come from the germline V gene. The CDR3 nucleotides read TGTGCCAGCACCCCTAGGGGCATATCCACCGGGGAGCTGTTTTTT. It specifies CASTPRGISTGELFF.

The chain recombines TRBV18 with TRBJ2-1; TRBD1 matches 7 bases. The CDR3 contains 14 residues. Germline V gives CDR1 KGHSH, CDR2 LQKENI. V lost 1 base to trimming and J lost 8 bases; unmatched junction nucleotides: 5. In DNA form, the CDR3 reads TGTGCCAGCTCACCACGAACAGGGGACCATGAGCAGTTCTTC. This translates into CASSPRTGDHEQFF.

The rearrangement links TRBV29-1 to TRBJ1-1, with 7 bases that match TRBD1. Germline V gene data show CDR1 as SQVTM and CDR2 as ANQGSEA. V dropped 5 bases and J dropped 10; count of bases not matched to a gene: 16. The CDR3 sequence is 14 residues long. The CDR3 bases are TGCAGCGTTAGGATCAATGGGCAGGGGGGTTCAGCTTTCTTT. Residues: CSVRINGQGGSAFF.